What follows is one T cell receptor beta chain and its context. Antigen: not known. Germline CDR1 is LNHDA and CDR2 is SQIVND (reference sequence). The CDR3 is 15 residues long. The trim removed 4 bases at V and 0 bases at J, leaving 5 bases unmatched. The record originates from a study of T cell responses to AZD1222 COVID-19 vaccine. Study conclusions and caveats: Unmutated variant regions are reportedly targeted by nearly half of spike-specific TCRs.

TCRdb keeps only in-frame clones here, not all; method: immunoSEQ multiplex PCR. In the table there are some 140,000 clones, roughly 93% of which are singletons. The TCR comes from an adult who received the AZD1222 COVID-19 vaccine. The starting material was peripheral blood, obtained 28 days after the second AZD1222 dose. This chain connects TRBV19 to TRBJ1-1, with 7 positions matching TRBD1. CDR3 in amino acids: CASSSPGTVNTEAFF. CDR3 nucleotides: TGTGCCAGTAGTAGCCCCGGGACAGTGAACACTGAAGCTTTCTTT.